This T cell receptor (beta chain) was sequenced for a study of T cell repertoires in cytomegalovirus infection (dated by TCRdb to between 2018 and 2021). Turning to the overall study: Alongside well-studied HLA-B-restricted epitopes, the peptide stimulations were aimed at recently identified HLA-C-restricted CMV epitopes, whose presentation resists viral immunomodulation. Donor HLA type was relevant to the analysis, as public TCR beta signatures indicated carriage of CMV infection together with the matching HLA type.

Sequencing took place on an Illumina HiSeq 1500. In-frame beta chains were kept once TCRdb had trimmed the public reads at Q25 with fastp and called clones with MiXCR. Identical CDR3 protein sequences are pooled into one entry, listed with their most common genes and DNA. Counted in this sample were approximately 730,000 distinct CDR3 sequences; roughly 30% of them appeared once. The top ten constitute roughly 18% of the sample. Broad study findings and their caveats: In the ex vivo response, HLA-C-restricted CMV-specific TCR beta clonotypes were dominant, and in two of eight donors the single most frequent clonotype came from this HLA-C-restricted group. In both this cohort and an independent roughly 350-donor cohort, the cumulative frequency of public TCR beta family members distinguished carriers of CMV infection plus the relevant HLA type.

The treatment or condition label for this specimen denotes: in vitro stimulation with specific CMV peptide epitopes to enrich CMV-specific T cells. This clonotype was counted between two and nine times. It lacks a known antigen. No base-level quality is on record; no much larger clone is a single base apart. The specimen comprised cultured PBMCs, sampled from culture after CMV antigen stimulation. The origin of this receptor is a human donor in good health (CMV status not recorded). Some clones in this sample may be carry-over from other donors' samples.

The DNA sequence is as follows: TGTGCCAGCAGACATGACACTGAACTCTTTTACGAGCAGTACGTC. This is translated as CASRHDTELFYEQYV. The sequence links TRBV12-3 or TRBV12-4 to TRBJ2-7, with the D gene uncertain. V is clipped by 6 bases and J by 4 bases, and the sequence between their germline boundaries is 19 bases long. From the cysteine through the valine, the CDR3 covers 15 amino acids. Left in the record is the CDR3 DNA by itself, 45 bases read in frame from the first base.